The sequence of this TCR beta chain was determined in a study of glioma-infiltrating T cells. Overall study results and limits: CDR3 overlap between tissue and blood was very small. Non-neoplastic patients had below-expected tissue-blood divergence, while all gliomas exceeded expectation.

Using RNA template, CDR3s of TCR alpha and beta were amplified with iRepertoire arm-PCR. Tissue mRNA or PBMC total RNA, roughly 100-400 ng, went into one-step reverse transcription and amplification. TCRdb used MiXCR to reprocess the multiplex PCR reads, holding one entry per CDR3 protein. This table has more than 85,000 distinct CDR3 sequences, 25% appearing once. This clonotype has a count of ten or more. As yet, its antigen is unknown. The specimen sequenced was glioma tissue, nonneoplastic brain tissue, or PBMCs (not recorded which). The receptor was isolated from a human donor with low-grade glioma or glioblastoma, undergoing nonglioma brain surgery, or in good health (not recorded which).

CDR3 nucleotide sequence: TGTGCCAGCAGCATCAGCAATCAGCCCCAGCATTTT. This encodes CASSISNQPQHF. The genes are TRBV12-3 or TRBV12-4 and TRBJ1-5; no definite D call. The CDR3 has 12 amino acids. V gave up 6 bases and J gave up 1 base, with 4 bases separating them.